What follows are 11 T cell receptor beta chains derived from one specimen sequenced in a study of monozygotic twins with inflammatory bowel disease. TCRdb re-called the 5' RACE reads, yielding one record per CDR3 amino acid sequence without DNA. The data show 45,000 or so distinct CDR3 sequences, and the top ten clones hold roughly 4.8%. Sample: blood. The source is a human donor with ulcerative colitis or Crohn's disease, or a healthy co-twin of an affected twin (not recorded which).

This chain joins TRBV7-9 and TRBJ2-7; TCRdb lists TRBD1, though no DNA is available to test this call. Germline CDR1 and CDR2: SEHNR and FQNEAQ (reference sequence). The CDR3 length is 16 residues. CDR3 sequence reads: CASSRGGREASYEQYF.

The rearrangement uses TRBV12-3 or TRBV12-4 and TRBJ1-1; TCRdb designates TRBD1, a call that cannot be tested without DNA. The CDR3 contains 15 residues. CDR3 loop: CASSLDTGWNTEAFF.

The rearrangement joins TRBV27 to TRBJ1-6. From germline, CDR1 is MNHEY and CDR2 SMNVEV (reference sequence). The CDR3 totals 16 residues. CDR3 residues: CASSFLSGSYNSPLHF.

The genes are TRBV19 and TRBJ2-4; as DNA is missing, the TRBD1 call by TCRdb cannot be tested. The germline gives CDR1 LNHDA, CDR2 SQIVND (reference sequence). CDR3 size: 16 residues. The CDR3 here is CASSTQTGEDKNIQYF.

The chain has TRBV28 and TRBJ1-2; TCRdb selects TRBD1, and the lack of DNA leaves this call unchecked. Germline CDR1 reads MDHEN; CDR2 reads SYDVKM. The length of the CDR3 is 13 residues. The CDR3 reads CASSSGQGIGYTF.

The V gene is TRBV11-2, the J gene TRBJ2-1; checking the TCRdb D call of TRBD2 is not possible without DNA. CDR1 is SGHAT, CDR2 FQNNGV, per germline. The CDR3 spans 14 residues. Here the CDR3 reads CASSLDRGNREQFF. Complete variable domain (other parts from reference TRBV11-2 and TRBJ2-1): EAGVAQSPRYKIIEKRQSVAFWCNPISGHATLYWYQQILGQGPKLLIQFQNNGVVDDSQLPKDRFSAERLKGVDSTLKIQPAKLEDSAVYLCASSLDRGNREQFFGPGTRLTVL.

The chain links TRBV7-9 to TRBJ2-7; TCRdb's D gene call, TRBD1, goes unchecked for lack of DNA. The CDR3 runs to 12 residues. The V gene's germline CDR1 is SEHNR and CDR2 FQNEAQ (reference sequence). CDR3 in amino acids: CASSLDRVQQYF.

The rearrangement links TRBV7-8 to TRBJ2-2. The CDR3 consists of 12 residues. The germline V gene has CDR1 SGHVS and CDR2 FQNEAQ. The CDR3 region is CASSESTGELFF.

The CDR3 spells CASSFTQVQYF. J is TRBJ2-7 and V is TRBV28. CDR1 and CDR2 from the germline V gene are MDHEN and SYDVKM. CDR3 size: 11 residues.

V is TRBV29-1 and J is TRBJ2-3; TCRdb proposes TRBD2, but this gene call is untestable without DNA. The CDR3 runs to 14 residues. Germline lookup yields CDR1 SQVTM and CDR2 ANQGSEA. CDR3 protein: CSVALSGVADTQYF.

The V and J genes are TRBV30 and TRBJ2-5; no DNA is available, so the TRBD1 call from TCRdb remains unchecked. The CDR3 is 16 residues long. Germline CDR1 is GTSNPN and CDR2 is SVGIG (reference sequence). CDR3: CAWSKARTAQTVTQYF. Complete variable domain (other parts from reference TRBV30 and TRBJ2-5): SQTIHQWPATLVQPVGSPLSLECTVEGTSNPNLYWYRQAAGRGLQLLFYSVGIGQISSEVPQNLSASRPQDRQFILSSKKLLLSDSGFYLCAWSKARTAQTVTQYFGPGTRLLVL.